The rows below give T cell receptor beta chains drawn from one sample of a study of OX40 agonist ivuxolimab in advanced cancers. This table comes from immunoSEQ multiplex PCR, and its TCRdb copy is limited to in-frame clones, with some not included. Among roughly 77,000 clones listed, more than 80% were seen once. Sequenced material: CD4+ or CD8+ T cells sorted from blood, taken in a trial of the OX40 agonist ivuxolimab. The source is an adult with an advanced solid tumor such as melanoma, head and neck, liver or kidney cancer. CDR3s include the opening cysteine and the closing phenylalanine or tryptophan.

v_gene	CDR3aa
TRBV6-5	CASSYSQRGDTEAFF
TRBV7-2	CASSLRSENEKLFF
TRBV18	CASSPPGSGANVLTF
TRBV5-5	CASSPILANYGYTF
TRBV13	CASSLGLSGSPLHF
TRBV5-5	CASTPLATNGYTF
TRBV7-9	CASSQQGGSSYEQYF
TRBV28	CASSSPGKSYEQYF
TRBV6-5	CASTLDRGNYEQYF
TRBV18	CASSLNGGLNTEAFF
TRBV2	CARRAHRDYGYTF
TRBV7-2	CASSPDSTNYGYTF
TRBV19	CASRPERGKLFF
TRBV30	CAGGKTGSMNTEAFF
TRBV5-6	CASSLVTFQETQYF
TRBV5-1	CASSFRDSNTGELFF